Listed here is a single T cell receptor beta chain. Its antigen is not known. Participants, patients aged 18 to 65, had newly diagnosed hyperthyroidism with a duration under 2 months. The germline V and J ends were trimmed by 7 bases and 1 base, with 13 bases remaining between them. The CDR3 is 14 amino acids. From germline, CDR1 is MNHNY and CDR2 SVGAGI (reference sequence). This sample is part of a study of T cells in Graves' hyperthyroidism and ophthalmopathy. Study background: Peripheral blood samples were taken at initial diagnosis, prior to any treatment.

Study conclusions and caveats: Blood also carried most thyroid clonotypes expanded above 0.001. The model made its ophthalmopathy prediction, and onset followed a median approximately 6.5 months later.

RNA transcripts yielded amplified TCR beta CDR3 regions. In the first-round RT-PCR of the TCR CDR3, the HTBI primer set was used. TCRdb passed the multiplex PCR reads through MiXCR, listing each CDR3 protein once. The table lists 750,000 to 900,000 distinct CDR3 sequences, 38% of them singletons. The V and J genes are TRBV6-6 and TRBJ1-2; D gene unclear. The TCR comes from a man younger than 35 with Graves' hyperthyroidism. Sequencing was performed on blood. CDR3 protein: CASTKDGLNYGYTF. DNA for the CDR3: TGTGCCAGCACCAAAGACGGCCTTAACTATGGCTACACCTTC.